The rows below give T cell receptor beta chains drawn from one sample of a study. TCRdb passed the 5' RACE reads through MiXCR, listing each CDR3 protein once. This table holds 35,000 to 50,000 distinct CDR3 sequences, about 29% found once. Sequenced material: tumor-infiltrating memory CD4+ T cells sorted from the breast tumor. Every receptor here comes from a female donor with breast cancer. Each CDR3 is given with its conserved first and last residue.

TRBV7-9	TRBJ1-6	CASSLANLIDNSPLHF
TRBV7-2	TRBJ2-7	CASSIMTGGEQYF
TRBV7-9	TRBJ2-7	CASSPHLTRAEQYF
TRBV2	TRBJ2-1	CASSLWGAYNEQFF
TRBV7-2	TRBJ2-3	CASSLYGDTQYF
TRBV12-3/TRBV12-4	TRBJ2-7	CASSWASGNDEQYF
TRBV20-1	NA	CSAAVGTGVIQFF
TRBV29-1	TRBJ2-2	CSVQTGELFF
TRBV9	TRBJ2-1	CASSVGRGLGEQFF
TRBV5-1	TRBJ2-7	CASTSQGASDEQYF
TRBV11-2	TRBJ1-1	CASSLVGGEAFF
TRBV3-1	TRBJ2-5	CASTSHKETQYF
TRBV5-1	TRBJ1-1	CASSVVSGSNTEAFF
TRBV6-2/TRBV6-3	TRBJ1-5	CASSYGPVQPQHF
TRBV7-9	TRBJ2-7	CASSLELGQQYF
TRBV4-2	TRBJ1-5	CASSQDNTVRGPQHF
TRBV27	TRBJ2-2	CASKRGNFGPEGGELFF
TRBV6-4	TRBJ2-1	CASSDGQGHNEQFF
TRBV29-1	TRBJ1-2	CSVEEGVRGYTF
TRBV20-1	TRBJ1-2	CSAGRGGGAGYDYTF
TRBV6-1	TRBJ2-5	CASSEEAPETQYF
TRBV4-1	TRBJ2-5	CASSQHSLQETQYF
TRBV20-1	TRBJ2-7	CSASRAYEQYF
TRBV6-5	TRBJ2-6	CASSSGGFGANVLTF
TRBV6-5	TRBJ2-2	CASSYSTEQLIRGGQIGELFF
TRBV9	TRBJ2-3	CASSLSQAADTQYF
TRBV2	TRBJ2-7	CASSYSSYEQYF
TRBV7-8	TRBJ2-1	CASSLAPGSSYNEQFF
TRBV29-1	TRBJ2-6	CSVEGTGANVLTF
TRBV10-3	TRBJ2-7	CAISELQGVQYF
TRBV4-3	TRBJ1-5	CASSQVLTGTDERPQHF
TRBV5-5	TRBJ1-5	CASSYFTADGQPQHF
TRBV13	TRBJ2-7	CASSLAGTDSYEQYF
TRBV20-1	TRBJ2-5	CSAREFIGPKRETQYF
TRBV6-2/TRBV6-3	TRBJ2-1	CASSSGGAYNEQFF
TRBV7-2	TRBJ2-1	CASSFSASGSAYNEQFF
TRBV27	TRBJ2-3	CASSLSPGLASTDTQYF
TRBV3-1	TRBJ2-5	CASSFRLAGKTQYF
TRBV27	TRBJ2-2	CASSLLNTGELFF
TRBV9	TRBJ1-2	CASSVSGGAAEVNYGYTF
TRBV6-5	TRBJ2-3	CASRTGGLDTQYF
TRBV4-3	TRBJ1-4	CASSLGGAEKLFF
TRBV12-3/TRBV12-4	TRBJ2-7	CASSLRSYEQYF
TRBV30	TRBJ2-2	CAWSVIGAGELFF
TRBV12-3/TRBV12-4	TRBJ2-1	CASSPPGYNEQFF
TRBV4-1	TRBJ2-3	CASSVTTGATPGTDTQYF
TRBV20-1	TRBJ2-5	CSVLGETQYF
TRBV7-9	TRBJ2-1	CASSPGLGSYNEQFF
TRBV24-1	TRBJ2-7	CATRDLETRKQGYEQYF
TRBV5-1	TRBJ1-2	CASSLGEGINYGYTF
TRBV12-3/TRBV12-4	TRBJ2-2	CASSPRGGNGELFF
TRBV29-1	TRBJ2-1	CSVEDRRGKFF
TRBV24-1	TRBJ1-1	CATSDTNTEAFF
TRBV6-1	TRBJ1-1	CASSLNRVRTEAFF